This T cell receptor (beta chain) was identified during a study of blood T cell repertoires in COVID-19. Across the whole study: PBMCs, B-cell-depleted T cells, or T cells provided the cDNA or gDNA that made up the material.

V was pared by 6 bases and J by 4 bases, with 13 bases between. Looked up from germline, CDR1 is MNHEY and CDR2 is SVGAGI. The CDR3 has 14 residues. Before being deemed recovered, Cohort 3 donors had two negative PCRs, clearance, or symptom resolution. Only in-frame clones appear in the TCRdb table, and some are missing; sequencing was by immunoSEQ multiplex PCR. The sample lists 250,000 or so clones, about 89% occurring once. This rearrangement joins TRBV6-5 to TRBJ1-5; TRBD1 might be the D (6 bases). The sequenced material came from PBMCs or T cells enriched from blood (not recorded which). The sequence was collected from a woman aged 18-29 years who had recovered from COVID-19. This chain's CDR3 is CASRFGQSNQPQHF. In DNA form, the CDR3 reads TGTGCCAGCAGATTTGGACAGTCAAATCAGCCCCAGCATTTT.